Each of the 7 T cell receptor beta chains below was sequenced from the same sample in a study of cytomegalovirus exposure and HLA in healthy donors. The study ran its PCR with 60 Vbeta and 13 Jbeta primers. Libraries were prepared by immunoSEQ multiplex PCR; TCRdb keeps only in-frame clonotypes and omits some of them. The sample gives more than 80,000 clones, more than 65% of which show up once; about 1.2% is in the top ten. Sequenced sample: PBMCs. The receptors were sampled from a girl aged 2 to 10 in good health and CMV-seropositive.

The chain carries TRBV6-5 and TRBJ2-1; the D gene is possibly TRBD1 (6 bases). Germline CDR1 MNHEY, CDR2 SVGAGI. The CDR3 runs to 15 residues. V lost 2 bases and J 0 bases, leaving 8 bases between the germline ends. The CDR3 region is CASSYGTTSYNEQFF. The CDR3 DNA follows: TGTGCCAGCAGTTACGGGACAACCTCCTACAATGAGCAGTTCTTC.

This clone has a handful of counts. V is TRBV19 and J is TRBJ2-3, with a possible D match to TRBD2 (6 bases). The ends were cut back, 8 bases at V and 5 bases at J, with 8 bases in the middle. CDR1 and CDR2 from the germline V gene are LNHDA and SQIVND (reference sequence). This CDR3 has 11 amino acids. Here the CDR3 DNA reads TGTGCCAGTCAGGGAGGAGATACGCAGTATTTT. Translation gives CASQGGDTQYF.

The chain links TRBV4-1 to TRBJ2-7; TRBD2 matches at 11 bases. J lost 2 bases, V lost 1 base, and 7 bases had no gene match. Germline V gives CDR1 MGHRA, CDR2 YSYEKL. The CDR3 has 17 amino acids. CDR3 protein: CASSQVTGLAVTYEQYF. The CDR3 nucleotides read TGCGCCAGCAGCCAAGTTACGGGACTAGCGGTGACCTACGAGCAGTACTTC.

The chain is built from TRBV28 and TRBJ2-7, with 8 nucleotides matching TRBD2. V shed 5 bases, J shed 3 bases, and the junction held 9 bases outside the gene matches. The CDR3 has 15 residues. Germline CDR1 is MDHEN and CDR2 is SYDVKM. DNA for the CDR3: TGTGCCAGCAGTCTCCCCGGGACTAGATACTACGAGCAGTACTTC. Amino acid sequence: CASSLPGTRYYEQYF.

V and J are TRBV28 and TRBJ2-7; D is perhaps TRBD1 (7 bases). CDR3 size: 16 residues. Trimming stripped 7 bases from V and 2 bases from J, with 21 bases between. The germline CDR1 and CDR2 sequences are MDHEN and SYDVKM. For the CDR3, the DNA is TGTGCCAGCACCAATCCCGGGAGCAGGGGGGCCTACGAGCAGTACTTC. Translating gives CASTNPGSRGAYEQYF.

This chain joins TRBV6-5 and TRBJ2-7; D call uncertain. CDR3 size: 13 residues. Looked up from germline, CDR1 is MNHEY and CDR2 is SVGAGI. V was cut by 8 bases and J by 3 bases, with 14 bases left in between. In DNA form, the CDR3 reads TGTGCCAGCTCGCCATCAGGTAGCTACGAGCAGTACTTC. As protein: CASSPSGSYEQYF.

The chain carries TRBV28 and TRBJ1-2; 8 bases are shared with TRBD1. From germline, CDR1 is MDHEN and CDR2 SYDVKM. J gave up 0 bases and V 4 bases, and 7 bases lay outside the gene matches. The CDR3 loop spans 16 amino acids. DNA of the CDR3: TGTGCCAGCAGTTCCCGGGACAGGCGATCTAACTATGGCTACACCTTC. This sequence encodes CASSSRDRRSNYGYTF.